The next 2 T cell receptor beta chains were all read from a single sample in a study of T-cell memory formation after mild COVID-19. From the 5' RACE reads, TCRdb called clonotypes with MiXCR, one entry per CDR3 protein. The profile shows 92,000 or so distinct CDR3 sequences, more than 13% of them singletons. The sample consisted of PBMCs or a T cell subset sorted from them (not recorded which). The receptor set was obtained from a man younger than 35 who had mild COVID-19 (a few samples of this study predate the infection). Cell type and time point are not known.

This sequence joins TRBV10-3 and TRBJ2-7; TRBD2 agrees at 14 bases. This CDR3 has 18 residues. The junction had 14 bases not matched to a gene; V was cut back by 10 bases and J by 0 bases. The germline V gene has CDR1 ENHRY and CDR2 SYGVKD. The CDR3 coding sequence is TGTGCCAGCAATGGCCCAGGACTAGCGGGGGGAAGCTCCTACGAGCAGTACTTC. This sequence encodes CASNGPGLAGGSSYEQYF.

This clonotype was recorded a few times. The chain uses TRBV11-1 and TRBJ2-5; D might be TRBD2 (5 bases). V lost 2 bases, J lost 7 bases, and 14 bases lay in between. Germline CDR1 is SGHAT and CDR2 is FQDESV (reference sequence). CDR3 length: 14 amino acids. CDR3 in amino acids: CASSLPPGWGTQYF. CDR3 bases: TGTGCCAGCAGCTTACCCCCGGGGTGGGGGACCCAGTACTTC.